The present entry profiles one T cell receptor beta chain with its context. Antigen: not known. The entry originates in a study of blood T cells in healthy people across ages. The V gene's germline CDR1 is SGHVS and CDR2 FQNEAQ. This CDR3 contains 16 residues. J was trimmed by 5 bases and V by 5 bases; bases with no gene match: 14. Using a J-beta primer mix together with a sample-barcoded 5' primer, a second PCR was run for roughly 6 to 11 cycles. Researchers report that each sample yielded at least 3 million CDR3-containing paired-end reads. MiXCR, run by TCRdb on the 5' RACE reads, gives a single entry per CDR3 protein. The table shows 800,000 to 950,000 distinct CDR3 sequences, with around 29% occurring only once. Findings and limits, study-wide: It was the long-lived donors that had more naive CD4+ cells and higher diversity than aged donors.

Another study also made use of these data, one on T cells of mothers and their children. That publication notes: Compared with unrelated pairs, related mother-child pairs had slightly higher, non-significant overlap.

The chain is built from TRBV7-8 and TRBJ2-7; 8 bases are a match to TRBD2. This receptor was taken from a woman aged 40 to 50 in good health. Sequenced: blood. This CDR3 is CASSTRGLAAYNEQYF. For the CDR3, the DNA is TGTGCCAGCAGCACCCGTGGACTAGCCGCCTACAACGAGCAGTACTTC.